This T cell receptor beta chain appears in the sequencing data of a study of graft-versus-host responses after intestinal transplantation. Overall study: Recipients underwent multivisceral, liver-intestinal, or isolated intestinal transplants.

About this clone itself: The target antigen is unknown.

Profiled with immunoSEQ multiplex PCR; TCRdb holds only in-frame clones, not every one. The repertoire consists of 75,000 to 100,000 clones, with about four fifths occurring once and the leading ten covering 17%. General study results and limits: Individuals carrying graft-donor T cell macrochimerism showed high graft-versus-host to host-versus-graft clonal ratios in allografts. Present in recipient marrow, GvH clones included some that appeared first in ileum or blood.

Per germline, CDR1 SNHLY and CDR2 FYNNEI. V was trimmed by 6 bases and J by 1 base, leaving 22 bases between them. This CDR3 is built from 18 residues. This clonotype originated in a human donor who received an intestinal transplant. This rearrangement joins TRBV2 to TRBJ2-4; D tentatively fits TRBD1 or TRBD2 (5 bases each). The sample consisted of unstimulated CD8+ T cells sorted from spleen or lymph node cells, taken before intestinal transplant. DNA of the CDR3: TGTGCCAGCAGACTCCATGCCGGGACCCCGGGGGCCAAAAACATTCAGTACTTC. Its translation: CASRLHAGTPGAKNIQYF.